This TCR beta chain was identified during a study of cytomegalovirus exposure and HLA in healthy donors. Study overall: Of 300 to 500 genotyped donors, about 80% clustered with self-reported Caucasian donors.

This clone turned up a few times. Its matching antigen is unknown. Both 60 Vbeta primers and 13 Jbeta primers went into the PCR. Data came from immunoSEQ multiplex PCR; TCRdb stores just in-frame clones and leaves some out. The repertoire holds 100,000 to 150,000 clones, with roughly 80% as singletons. Regarding the study as a whole: The authors considered a cluster of highly shared sequence variants likely to be a sequencing artifact.

CDR1 and CDR2 (germline): SGHRS, YFSETQ. Trimming took off 0 bases at V and 3 bases at J, with 10 bases between the two ends. The CDR3 runs to 15 residues. The chain has TRBV5-1 and TRBJ1-5, with a tentative D call TRBD1 (5 bases). This TCR came from a female donor in good health and CMV-seronegative. The sequenced sample was PBMCs. The chain's CDR3 is CASSLGQGYNQPQHF. In DNA form, the CDR3 reads TGCGCCAGCAGCTTGGGGCAGGGCTACAATCAGCCCCAGCATTTT. The full variable domain, in which reference TRBV5-1 and TRBJ1-5 provide the parts outside the CDR3, is KAGVTQTPRYLIKTRGQQVTLSCSPISGHRSVSWYQQTPGQGLQFLFEYFSETQRNKGNFPGRFSGRQFSNSRSEMNVSTLELGDSALYLCASSLGQGYNQPQHFGDGTRLSIL.